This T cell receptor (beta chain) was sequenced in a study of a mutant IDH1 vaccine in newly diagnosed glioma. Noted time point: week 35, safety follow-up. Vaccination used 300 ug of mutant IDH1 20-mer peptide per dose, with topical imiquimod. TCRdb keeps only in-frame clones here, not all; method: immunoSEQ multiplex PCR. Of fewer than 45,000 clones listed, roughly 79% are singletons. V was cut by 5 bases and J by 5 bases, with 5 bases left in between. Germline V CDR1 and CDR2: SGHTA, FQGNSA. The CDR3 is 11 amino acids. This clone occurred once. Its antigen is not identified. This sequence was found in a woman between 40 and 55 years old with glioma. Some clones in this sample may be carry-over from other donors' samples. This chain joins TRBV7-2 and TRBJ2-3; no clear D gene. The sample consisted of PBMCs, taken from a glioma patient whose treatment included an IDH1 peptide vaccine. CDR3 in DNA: TGTGCCAGCAGCCTACGAGATACGCAGTATTTT. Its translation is CASSLRDTQYF.